This TCR beta chain was profiled in a study of T cells in localized non-small cell lung cancer. This clone was detected only once. Its antigen is still unknown. Clones were sequenced by immunoSEQ multiplex PCR, and TCRdb holds only the in-frame ones, with some missing. The sample lists tens of thousands of clones; about 86% were seen once. Overall study findings and caveats: A single tumor region was sequenced, leaving heterogeneity possible. In adjacent lung appeared a median approximately 61 of the top 100 tumor clones.

The CDR3 is made up of 15 amino acids. V lost 5 bases, J lost 5 bases, and 7 bases stayed unmatched. Germline V gene data show CDR1 as LNHDA and CDR2 as SQIVND (reference sequence). Here the sequenced sample was peripheral blood mononuclear cells, taken before any cancer treatment. The V gene is TRBV19, the J gene TRBJ2-2, with 8 bases fitting TRBD1. The sequence derives from a male donor older than 55 with stage II lung adenocarcinoma. The CDR3 bases are TGTGCCAGTAGTGCGAACAGGGGGGCAACCGGGGAGCTGTTTTTT. This gives the protein CASSANRGATGELFF.